The rows below give T cell receptor beta chains drawn from one sample of a study of control samples from healthy donors and cancer patients. The assay was immunoSEQ multiplex PCR, and TCRdb's table has in-frame clones only and misses some. The sample holds 20,000 to 25,000 clones; 80% to 90% are singletons and the top ten take roughly 20%. Sequenced: PBMCs. The receptors stem from a man aged 55 to 70 with colorectal cancer. Both conserved end residues are part of each CDR3. Fields, in order: clone size, D gene, J gene, V gene, CDR3 DNA, CDR3 protein. A D gene is named only where the DNA matches it firmly. Clone size is stated in some rows and not others, as once, few, many or a class when expanded.

- | - | TRBJ2-5 | TRBV5-1 | TGCGCCAGCATGGCAGGGGGGTACCAAGAGACCCAGTACTTC | CASMAGGYQETQYF
- | TRBD2 | TRBJ2-1 | TRBV5-1 | TGCGCCAGCAGCTTGAGGGCTAGCGGGGGGCTTTTCAATGAGCAGTTCTTC | CASSLRASGGLFNEQFF
once | - | TRBJ2-5 | TRBV11-2 | TGTGCCAGCAGCGAGACAGTTCAAGAGACCCAGTACTTC | CASSETVQETQYF
- | TRBD2 | TRBJ2-3 | TRBV7-8 | TGTGCCAGCAGCTTAGAGTTAGCGGGGGCAACAGATACGCAGTATTTT | CASSLELAGATDTQYF
once | - | TRBJ1-1 | TRBV4-1 | TGCGCCAGCAGCCAAGGATTACAGGGGAACACTGAAGCTTTCTTT | CASSQGLQGNTEAFF
- | - | TRBJ2-2 | TRBV5-6 | TGTGCCAGCAGCTTGGGCCTGACAAACACCGGGGAGCTGTTTTTT | CASSLGLTNTGELFF
- | - | TRBJ1-1 | TRBV6-2/TRBV6-3 | TGTGCCAGCAGTTACCGGGGGGAGGGAACTGAAGCTTTCTTT | CASSYRGEGTEAFF
- | - | TRBJ1-1 | TRBV7-2 | TGTGCCAGCAGCTTAATCCGGACCGGGGCAGCTTTCTTT | CASSLIRTGAAFF
- | - | TRBJ1-2 | TRBV30 | TGTGCCTGGAACTCATATTGGGCTGATGGCTACACCTTC | CAWNSYWADGYTF
- | - | TRBJ1-3 | TRBV6-5 | TGTGCCAGCAGTTTACCTGGGGGAAACACCATATATTTT | CASSLPGGNTIYF
- | TRBD1 | TRBJ1-4 | TRBV19 | TGTGCCAGTAGTCCGACAGGGATTAATGAAAAACTGTTTTTT | CASSPTGINEKLFF
once | - | TRBJ1-5 | TRBV10-3 | TGTGCCATCAAAAAGGAGGACAGTAGCAATCAGCCCCAGCATTTT | CAIKKEDSSNQPQHF
- | - | TRBJ2-1 | TRBV30 | TGTGCCTGGAGCGCCAGGGGGGGGCTTATTAATGAGCAGTTCTTC | CAWSARGGLINEQFF
few | TRBD1 | TRBJ1-2 | TRBV5-1 | TGCGCCAGCAGCCAAGGACAGGGCAGTAAGAATGGCTACACCTTC | CASSQGQGSKNGYTF
- | - | TRBJ1-6 | TRBV30 | TGTGCCTGGAGTGCGACAGCCTACTCCTATAATTCACCCCTCCACTTT | CAWSATAYSYNSPLHF
- | - | TRBJ1-6 | TRBV3-1/TRBV3-2 | TGTGCCAGCAGCCAAGGCGACCGATCACCCCTCCACTTT | CASSQGDRSPLHF
- | - | TRBJ1-1 | TRBV3-1/TRBV3-2 | TGTGCCAGCAGCCAAGGGGCGAGCTCAGCTTTCTTT | CASSQGASSAFF
- | - | TRBJ1-1 | TRBV5-6 | TGTGCCAGCAGCTTTGCGGGGAGTCAGGCTGAAGCTTTCTTT | CASSFAGSQAEAFF
- | - | TRBJ2-1 | TRBV29-1 | TGCAGCGTTGAAAAGACCCTATACAATGAGCAGTTCTTC | CSVEKTLYNEQFF
- | TRBD1 | TRBJ1-6 | TRBV29-1 | TGCAGCGTTGGGACAGGGAATTCACCCCTCCACTTT | CSVGTGNSPLHF
- | TRBD1 | TRBJ1-2 | TRBV7-9 | TGTGCCAGCAGCTTGGGACAGACCAACTATGGCTACACCTTC | CASSLGQTNYGYTF
- | - | TRBJ1-3 | TRBV5-6 | TGTGCCAGCAGCTCGCCCATTAGTGGAAACACCATATATTTT | CASSSPISGNTIYF
- | TRBD1 | TRBJ2-5 | TRBV18 | TGTGCCAGCTCACTACAGGGGGCGGGCCAAGAGACCCAGTACTTC | CASSLQGAGQETQYF
few | - | TRBJ2-2 | TRBV30 | TGTGCCTGGAAACAGGGCGGGAACACCGGGGAGCTGTTTTTT | CAWKQGGNTGELFF
- | - | TRBJ1-3 | TRBV3-1/TRBV3-2 | TGTGCCAGCAGCCAAGACTGGTTCTCTGGAAACACCATATATTTT | CASSQDWFSGNTIYF
- | - | TRBJ1-4 | TRBV5-1 | TGCGCCAGCAGCTTGGGCCAGGGAGGCGAAAAACTGTTTTTT | CASSLGQGGEKLFF
once | TRBD2 | TRBJ2-5 | TRBV4-3 | TGCGCCAGCAGCCAAGATGGGACTAGCGGGGTTGAGACCCAGTACTTC | CASSQDGTSGVETQYF
- | TRBD2 | TRBJ2-3 | TRBV29-1 | TGCAGCGTTGAATATCCGGGGGGGATCGAAACGACCTTCACAGATACGCAGTATTTT | CSVEYPGGIETTFTDTQYF